This T cell receptor (beta chain) was obtained from a study of T cells expressing NK-cell markers. TCRdb reprocessed the 5' RACE reads, keeping one entry per CDR3 protein, no DNA. The sample's table shows over 250,000 distinct CDR3 sequences. In germline, CDR1 is LGHNA, CDR2 YSLEER. The CDR3 covers 16 residues. The TCR originated in a woman between 18 and 69 years old in good health. Sequencing input: blood T cells: a sorted CD56 or NKG2C T cell subset, CD4+ or CD8+ T cells, or bulk PBMC T cells (not recorded which). The V and J genes are TRBV4-3 and TRBJ2-1. CDR3 sequence reads: CASSQDSFTLNNEQFF.